Listed below are T cell receptor beta chains from one sample, sequenced in a study of blood T cells in healthy people across ages. TCRdb reprocessed the 5' RACE reads with MiXCR, giving one entry per CDR3 protein. Here the sample spans some 550,000 distinct CDR3 sequences, around 50% being singletons. The material sequenced was blood. The receptors were sampled from a man older than 75 in good health. CDR3s leave out the opening cysteine and the closing phenylalanine or tryptophan. The size entry is marked missing in some rows and otherwise reads once, few, many or a size class.

J	V	size	CDR3
TRBJ1-1	TRBV6-1	NA	ASSETDRRKAF
TRBJ1-1	TRBV12-3/TRBV12-4	NA	ASSNRDTINTEAF
TRBJ2-5	TRBV20-1	NA	SAKIPNQEQY
TRBJ2-3	TRBV5-1	NA	ASSAGVYTDTQY
TRBJ2-5	TRBV10-2	NA	ASSESRTSGLQQTQY
TRBJ1-1	TRBV12-3/TRBV12-4	NA	ASSLGGEGTTEAF
TRBJ2-2	TRBV6-5	many	ASSYASGYTGELF
TRBJ2-6	TRBV7-2	NA	ASSLVSGPGGANVLT
TRBJ1-1	TRBV5-6	NA	ASSAGQGASNTEAF
TRBJ2-3	TRBV7-9	few	ASSQVLGGTDTQY
TRBJ2-7	TRBV2	NA	ASSDLALGTSAYEQY
TRBJ1-1	TRBV18	NA	ASSQGVDTEAF
TRBJ2-5	TRBV20-1	NA	SARDSDRGSQETLY
TRBJ2-7	TRBV5-1	NA	ASSSKLQGGNEQY
TRBJ2-7	TRBV6-2/TRBV6-3	NA	ASSSPGQGPSTYEQY
TRBJ2-1	TRBV29-1	NA	SGDRPGLASNEQF
TRBJ1-2	TRBV6-1	NA	ASSEGSVYGYT
TRBJ2-4	TRBV29-1	NA	SVVGTLDDQY
TRBJ1-2	TRBV7-9	NA	ASSLAGQGGYT
TRBJ2-3	TRBV20-1	NA	SARGLREDLRKDTQY
TRBJ2-1	TRBV7-6	NA	ASSPGISGGTTYNEQF
TRBJ1-2	TRBV20-1	NA	SAGGYWRDGYT
TRBJ2-3	TRBV20-1	NA	SGLAVATDTQY
TRBJ1-2	TRBV29-1	few	SVEDGDEGYT
NA	TRBV9	NA	ASSMQGQETQY
TRBJ2-7	TRBV19	few	ASRVSAGEGYEQY
TRBJ2-5	TRBV5-6	once	ASSITTEYQETQY
TRBJ2-1	TRBV6-5	NA	ASSSTVRGEQF
TRBJ2-7	TRBV7-9	few	ASSLGEGASEQY
TRBJ2-6	TRBV15	NA	ATSRDLSSGANVLT
TRBJ2-3	TRBV7-9	NA	ASSFEGNTDTQY
TRBJ1-4	TRBV4-3	NA	ASSQEGLTNEKLF
TRBJ2-7	TRBV12-3/TRBV12-4	few	ASSLERDSYEQY
TRBJ2-5	TRBV7-2	few	ASSLVGSGMSETQY
TRBJ2-2	TRBV24-1	NA	ATSDQGPPNTGELF
TRBJ1-2	TRBV12-3/TRBV12-4	NA	ASSPTGEGVYGYT
TRBJ1-1	TRBV27	NA	ASSLYRGAEAF
TRBJ1-2	TRBV20-1	NA	SARDKTGIYGYT
TRBJ2-7	TRBV4-1	NA	ASSQGWTGVSYEQY
TRBJ2-7	TRBV29-1	NA	SVGKSSCEQY
TRBJ1-1	TRBV12-3/TRBV12-4	NA	ASRLDREYTEAF
TRBJ2-7	TRBV24-1	few	ATSDGYEQY
TRBJ2-1	TRBV29-1	NA	SPTYGQYNEQF
TRBJ2-6	TRBV29-1	NA	GPAKARGRSGANVLT
TRBJ2-3	TRBV12-5	many	ASGLGTSITDTQY
TRBJ1-1	TRBV29-1	NA	SVGVDYTEAF
TRBJ2-1	TRBV10-3	once	AISAYIDNEQF
TRBJ1-4	TRBV25-1	NA	ASSDHGGGGGEKLF
TRBJ2-7	TRBV20-1	NA	SARKPSGSVHEQY
TRBJ1-4	TRBV5-1	many	ASSLEGRGRGEKLF